The 30 T cell receptor beta chains in this list originate from one sample, sequenced in a study of blood T cell repertoires in COVID-19. Some clones are missing from TCRdb's copy, which holds only in-frame ones; the method was immunoSEQ multiplex PCR. The profile shows about 300,000 clones, about 88% of them singletons. Specimen: peripheral blood. The receptors here all came from a man between 65 and 80 years old with acute or convalescent COVID-19.

The chain employs TRBV24-1 and TRBJ1-1; TRBD1 agrees at 8 bases. This CDR3 contains 21 residues. V lost 0 bases and J lost 0; bases outside the gene matches: 17. Germline values: CDR1 KGHDR, CDR2 SFDVKD. The CDR3, as DNA: TGTGCCACCAGTGATTTGCTGTTCGATGAACAGGACAGGGACATGAACACTGAAGCTTTCTTT. It translates to CATSDLLFDEQDRDMNTEAFF.

The chain has TRBV29-1 and TRBJ2-1, with unresolved D. This CDR3 has 14 amino acids. Trimming cost V 4 bases and J 5 bases, with 15 bases left between them. CDR1 is SQVTM and CDR2 is ANQGSEA in the germline V gene. DNA of the CDR3: TGCAGCGTTGCCGGCTTCGGAGCCCACAATGAGCAGTTCTTC. As protein: CSVAGFGAHNEQFF.

The chain joins TRBV18 to TRBJ2-7, with 7 bases that match TRBD2. V was pared by 4 bases and J by 5 bases, with 2 bases of the junction left unmatched. The CDR3 contains 12 residues. The germline V gene has CDR1 KGHSH and CDR2 LQKENI. The CDR3 coding sequence is TGTGCCAGCTCACACCGGGGGGACGAGCAGTACTTC. Residues: CASSHRGDEQYF. Based on the CDR3 plus reference TRBV18 and TRBJ2-7, the full variable domain is NAGVMQNPRHLVRRRGQEARLRCSPMKGHSHVYWYRQLPEEGLKFMVYLQKENIIDESGMPKERFSAEFPKEGPSILRIQQVVRGDSAAYFCASSHRGDEQYFGPGTRLTVT.

The gene calls are TRBV6-2 or TRBV6-3 and TRBJ1-1, with unresolved D. The CDR3 extends over 14 amino acids. V shed 6 bases and J shed 0 bases, with 11 bases lying between them. Germline V gene sequence: CDR1 MNHEY, CDR2 SVGEGT. The CDR3 sequence is CASSLRGMNTEAFF. CDR3 bases: TGTGCCAGCAGCCTTAGAGGGATGAACACTGAAGCTTTCTTT.

This clone was observed a few times. The V gene is TRBV28, the J gene TRBJ2-7, with D possibly TRBD1 on 5 matching bases. Germline loops: CDR1 MDHEN, CDR2 SYDVKM. The V end lost 7 bases, the J end lost 4 bases, and 11 bases lay between the germline ends. This CDR3 is built from 12 residues. CDR3 sequence reads: CASTRPGYEQYF. The CDR3 nucleotides are TGTGCCAGCACCAGGCCAGGGTACGAGCAGTACTTC.

The V and J genes are TRBV6-5 and TRBJ1-3, with D perhaps matching TRBD1 (5 bases). Germline V gene data show CDR1 as MNHEY and CDR2 as SVGAGI. The CDR3 sequence is 13 residues long. Deletions cut 8 bases from V and 2 bases from J, with 10 bases between. CDR3 protein: CASGADPGNTIYF. CDR3 bases: TGTGCCAGCGGGGCCGACCCTGGAAACACCATATATTTT.

V gene TRBV7-2 combines with J gene TRBJ2-3; TRBD2 matches 9 bases. CDR3 length equals 16 residues. The germline gives CDR1 SGHTA, CDR2 FQGNSA. V dropped 4 bases and J dropped 2; count of bases not matched to a gene: 7. The CDR3 DNA sequence: TGTGCCAGCAGCTCTAGGACTAGCGCCCCCACAGATACGCAGTATTTT. It codes for CASSSRTSAPTDTQYF.

The chain recombines TRBV7-2 with TRBJ1-1; D possibly corresponds to TRBD1 (6 bases). Trimming cost V 5 bases and J 5 bases, with 18 bases left between them. Germline CDR1 SGHTA, CDR2 FQGNSA. There are 15 residues in the CDR3. The CDR3 nucleotides read TGTGCCAGCAGCCTAAGCGGGGGCTTGAGGACTGAAGCTTTCTTT. Translated: CASSLSGGLRTEAFF. The variable domain in full, with the rest retrieved from reference TRBV7-2 and TRBJ1-1, is GAGVSQSPSNKVTEKGKDVELRCDPISGHTALYWYRQSLGQGLEFLIYFQGNSAPDKSGLPSDRFSAERTGGSVSTLTIQRTQQEDSAVYLCASSLSGGLRTEAFFGQGTRLTVV.

V and J are TRBV19 and TRBJ1-5, with 9 bases lining up with TRBD1. The CDR3 runs to 15 residues. V lost 7 bases and J lost 0; bases outside the gene matches: 4. The germline gives CDR1 LNHDA, CDR2 SQIVND (reference sequence). The CDR3 coding sequence is TGTGCCAGTACCCAGACAGGGGGTAGCAATCAGCCCCAGCATTTT. This encodes CASTQTGGSNQPQHF.

The rearrangement links TRBV28 to TRBJ2-7, with 13 bases that match TRBD2. The junction had 8 bases not matched to a gene; V was cut back by 2 bases and J by 4 bases. The germline V gene has CDR1 MDHEN and CDR2 SYDVKM. The CDR3 is 17 residues long. Here the CDR3 reads CASSLTTGTSGKYEQYF. Here the CDR3 DNA reads TGTGCCAGCAGTTTAACCACCGGGACTAGCGGGAAATACGAGCAGTACTTC. The complete variable domain, with remaining parts taken from reference TRBV28 and TRBJ2-7, reads DVKVTQSSRYLVKRTGEKVFLECVQDMDHENMFWYRQDPGLGLRLIYFSYDVKMKEKGDIPEGYSVSREKKERFSLILESASTNQTSMYLCASSLTTGTSGKYEQYFGPGTRLTVT.

The V call is TRBV9, the J call TRBJ1-6; perhaps TRBD1 as D (6 bases). Germline lookup yields CDR1 SGDLS and CDR2 YYNGEE. Trimming took off 2 bases at V and 10 bases at J, with 16 bases between the two ends. The length of the CDR3 is 15 residues. The CDR3 sequence is CASSVGGAGESPLHF. CDR3 nucleotide sequence: TGTGCCAGCAGCGTTGGGGGGGCAGGGGAATCACCCCTCCACTTT.

The chain links TRBV5-6 to TRBJ1-3; D perhaps matches TRBD1 (6 bases). V was trimmed by 4 bases and J by 2 bases, leaving 13 bases between them. CDR1 SGHDT and CDR2 YYEEEE come from the germline V gene. There are 15 residues in the CDR3. The CDR3 is CASSLTGRAGNTIYF. In DNA form, the CDR3 reads TGTGCCAGCAGCCTAACAGGGCGTGCTGGAAACACCATATATTTT.

V gene TRBV6-2 or TRBV6-3 combines with J gene TRBJ2-3; TRBD1 might be the D (6 bases). Germline loops: CDR1 MNHEY, CDR2 SVGEGT. The CDR3 extends over 16 amino acids. Trimming removed 4 bases at V and 5 bases at J, with 19 bases between. CDR3 amino acids: CASSSFRDTQGDTQYF. As DNA, the CDR3 is TGTGCCAGCAGTTCATTCCGGGACACCCAAGGAGATACGCAGTATTTT.

V gene TRBV4-1 combines with J gene TRBJ1-2, with 7 bases aligning to TRBD1. CDR1 and CDR2 (germline): MGHRA, YSYEKL. The junction had 8 bases not matched to a gene; V was cut back by 0 bases and J by 4 bases. The CDR3 sequence is 16 residues long. Written as DNA, the CDR3 is TGCGCCAGCAGCCAAGAGAGGGGGCGCATAAGCTATGGCTACACCTTC. As protein: CASSQERGRISYGYTF.

This chain uses TRBV28 with TRBJ1-4; TRBD1 might be the D (6 bases). Germline CDR1 reads MDHEN; CDR2 reads SYDVKM. Trimming removed 2 bases at V and 8 bases at J, with 12 bases between. CDR3 length equals 14 residues. The CDR3 region is CASSLRAGEEKLFF. The CDR3 DNA is TGTGCCAGCAGTTTAAGGGCAGGGGAAGAAAAACTGTTTTTT.

The chain couples TRBV6-2 or TRBV6-3 to TRBJ2-5, with a weak D call TRBD2 (6 bases). Germline V gene data show CDR1 as MNHEY and CDR2 as SVGEGT. The CDR3 contains 14 residues. V was shortened by 4 bases and J by 4 bases, with 13 bases between the two germline ends. This CDR3 is CASSLEGGGETQYF. Written as DNA, the CDR3 is TGTGCCAGCAGTTTGGAGGGAGGCGGAGAGACCCAGTACTTC.

This clone was seen once. The rearrangement links TRBV19 to TRBJ2-2; 10 nucleotides match TRBD2. CDR1 LNHDA and CDR2 SQIVND come from the germline V gene (reference sequence). The CDR3 length is 15 residues. The V gene end was trimmed by 8 bases and the J gene end by 6 bases; junction bases not matched to a gene: 9. The CDR3 reads CASQSGRAAAGELFF. DNA of the CDR3: TGTGCCAGTCAAAGCGGGAGGGCCGCGGCCGGGGAGCTGTTTTTT.

This chain connects TRBV2 to TRBJ1-2; D remains ambiguous. Per the germline V gene, CDR1 is SNHLY and CDR2 is FYNNEI. The CDR3 covers 13 residues. The V end was cut by 3 bases, the J end by 4 bases, with 9 bases between. The CDR3 loop reads CASSESGIYGYTF. DNA for the CDR3: TGTGCCAGCAGTGAGTCGGGGATCTATGGCTACACCTTC.

The chain couples TRBV14 to TRBJ1-5; tentative D call: TRBD1 (6 bases). The CDR3 covers 16 residues. Trimming shortened V by 8 bases and J by 7 bases, and 24 bases separated the two germline ends. The germline gives CDR1 SGHDN, CDR2 FVKESK. This chain's CDR3 is CASLEGPKQGRQPQHF. Written as DNA, the CDR3 is TGTGCCAGCCTCGAGGGGCCTAAACAGGGCCGACAGCCCCAGCATTTT.

This chain uses TRBV19 with TRBJ2-1, with 8 bases fitting TRBD2. Trimming took 4 bases from V and 13 from J; bases not matched to a gene: 9. This CDR3 comprises 13 residues. Germline lookup yields CDR1 LNHDA and CDR2 SQIVND (reference sequence). CDR3 in DNA: TGTGCCAGTAGTAACCCCGCGGGGGGCATTCAGTTCTTC. Translated, it gives CASSNPAGGIQFF.

This clone is a singleton in its sample. The chain couples TRBV6-6 to TRBJ1-2; 10 bases map to TRBD1. The ends lost 1 base at V and 8 bases at J; junction bases unmatched: 4. CDR3 length: 14 amino acids. CDR1 MNHNY and CDR2 SVGAGI come from the germline V gene (reference sequence). CDR3 DNA: TGTGCCAGCAGTTACTTCGACAGGGGGCGAGGCTACACCTTC. It is translated as CASSYFDRGRGYTF.

This clone has ten or more counts. This chain connects TRBV23-1 to TRBJ1-2; 7 bases are a match to TRBD1. TRBV23-1 is an ORF, and what it does is uncertain. CDR3 length: 13 amino acids. The J segment lost 3 bases and the V segment lost 2 bases, leaving 0 bases of the junction unmatched. CDR3 residues: CASSQDRDYGYTF. CDR3 nucleotide sequence: TGCGCCAGCAGTCAAGACAGGGACTATGGCTACACCTTC.

This sequence joins TRBV7-9 and TRBJ1-3; possible D gene TRBD1, 6 bases. The CDR3 runs 13 residues. The germline V and J ends were trimmed by 5 bases and 4 bases, with 9 bases remaining between them. Germline-derived CDR1 and CDR2 are SEHNR and FQNEAQ (reference sequence). The CDR3 region is CASSRTGGNTIYF. As DNA, the CDR3 is TGTGCCAGCAGCCGAACAGGGGGAAACACCATATATTTT. The full variable domain, completed using reference TRBV7-9 and TRBJ1-3, is DTGVSQNPRHKITKRGQNVTFRCDPISEHNRLYWYRQTLGQGPEFLTYFQNEAQLEKSRLLSDRFSAERPKGSFSTLEIQRTEQGDSAMYLCASSRTGGNTIYFGEGSWLTVV.

This clone was counted between two and nine times. The gene calls are TRBV5-1 and TRBJ1-1; TRBD1 matches at 11 bases. The CDR3 loop spans 16 amino acids. From germline, CDR1 is SGHRS and CDR2 YFSETQ. The ends lost 6 bases at V and 1 base at J; junction bases unmatched: 8. The DNA for the CDR3 is TGCGCCAGCACCCTAGGACAGGGGGCAACGAACACTGAAGCTTTCTTT. Translated: CASTLGQGATNTEAFF.

The chain couples TRBV30 to TRBJ1-3, with D hard to call. The ends were cut back, 6 bases at V and 0 bases at J, with 15 bases in the middle. CDR1 is GTSNPN and CDR2 is SVGIG in the germline V gene (reference sequence). The CDR3 loop spans 15 amino acids. CDR3 loop: CACSKAGYSGNTIYF. CDR3 DNA sequence: TGTGCCTGTTCCAAGGCCGGGTACTCTGGAAACACCATATATTTT.

The chain recombines TRBV7-2 with TRBJ1-1; the match to TRBD1 covers 7 bases. Germline lookup yields CDR1 SGHTA and CDR2 FQGNSA. This CDR3 region has 14 residues. After removal of 2 bases from V and 7 bases from J, the junction contained 7 bases not matched to a gene. The CDR3 bases are TGTGCCAGCAGCTTATTACAGGGGACGGATGAAGCTTTCTTT. Its protein is CASSLLQGTDEAFF.

The chain carries TRBV7-2 and TRBJ2-2; TRBD1 aligns across 8 bases. J lost 4 bases, V lost 1 base, and 5 bases had no gene match. Germline values: CDR1 SGHTA, CDR2 FQGNSA. CDR3 length: 16 amino acids. The CDR3 spells CASSLVGQGLTGELFF. The CDR3 DNA follows: TGTGCCAGCAGCTTAGTCGGACAGGGCCTCACCGGGGAGCTGTTTTTT.

Here the CDR3 reads CASSLRQGKAGELFF. DNA for the CDR3: TGTGCCAGCAGTCTACGGCAGGGGAAGGCCGGGGAGCTGTTTTTT. The chain has TRBV6-2 or TRBV6-3 and TRBJ2-2; the D gene is possibly TRBD1 (6 bases). The germline gives CDR1 MNHEY, CDR2 SVGEGT. The CDR3 contains 15 residues. V was trimmed by 5 bases and J by 6 bases, leaving 16 bases between them.

Here the CDR3 DNA reads TGTGCCAGCAGAAGGACAGTTCGCCAAGAGACCCAGTACTTC. Its protein is CASRRTVRQETQYF. This rearrangement joins TRBV28 to TRBJ2-5; weak D call: TRBD1 (6 bases). The CDR3 has 14 amino acids. The V gene's germline CDR1 is MDHEN and CDR2 SYDVKM. Trimming pared 6 bases from V and 1 base from J, leaving 12 bases between. The whole variable domain, remainder taken from reference TRBV28 and TRBJ2-5, is DVKVTQSSRYLVKRTGEKVFLECVQDMDHENMFWYRQDPGLGLRLIYFSYDVKMKEKGDIPEGYSVSREKKERFSLILESASTNQTSMYLCASRRTVRQETQYFGPGTRLLVL.

The chain links TRBV6-2 or TRBV6-3 to TRBJ1-5; 8 bases align to TRBD1. Germline-derived CDR1 and CDR2 are MNHEY and SVGEGT. V lost 4 bases and J lost 9; bases outside the gene matches: 8. The CDR3 totals 14 residues. The CDR3 spells CASSSRSQGAPQHF. The CDR3 coding sequence is TGTGCCAGCAGTTCCCGATCGCAGGGGGCGCCCCAGCATTTT.